This T cell receptor (beta chain) originates from a study of shared clonotypes between healthy human individuals. In the study overall: The study enrolled a couple of women and a few men aged 18 to 49.

The study, taken as a whole, reports: It was anticipated that sequencing depth would influence how many clonotypes donors shared. Compared with clonotypes that all four donors shared, non-shared clonotypes had lower generation probabilities.

The J segment lost 2 bases and the V segment lost 4 bases, leaving 5 bases of the junction unmatched. The CDR3 has 14 amino acids. Germline assignment: CDR1 SGHNT and CDR2 YYREEE (reference sequence). On this clone itself: Its cognate antigen is unknown.

In the sorted-subset replicate PCRs, 200 ng DNA, around 32,000 T cell genomes, was used. The repertoire was sequenced with immunoSEQ multiplex PCR; TCRdb's copy has only in-frame clones and lacks some. The data show roughly 500,000 clones, approximately 95% seen once. The rearrangement uses TRBV5-4 and TRBJ2-5, with 7 bases that match TRBD1. The sequence was collected from a woman between 25 and 40 years old in good health. The sequenced material came from naive CD4+ T cells sorted from blood. Sample subset: CD45RA+ positively selected. CDR3 sequence (DNA): TGTGCCAGCAGCCCGAGGACAGGACAAGAGACCCAGTACTTC. It is translated as CASSPRTGQETQYF.